The 16 T cell receptor beta chains reported below all come from one sample, sequenced in a study of blood T cell repertoires in COVID-19. Measured with immunoSEQ multiplex PCR; TCRdb has only the in-frame clones, and not every one. The table lists some 130,000 clones, about 89% of them singletons, with roughly 4.3% in the top ten. Material: peripheral blood. The origin of the receptors is a man aged 60 to 75 with COVID-19, enrolled during active disease.

On this clone: This same CDR3 is encoded by further DNA sequences in the sample. This chain connects TRBV4-3 to TRBJ1-1, with D hard to call. Germline V gives CDR1 LGHNA, CDR2 YSLEER. The CDR3 spans 13 residues. V was pared by 1 base and J by 4 bases, with 7 bases between. CDR3 sequence (DNA): TGCGCCAGCAGCCAAGCTCGGGTCACTGAAGCTTTCTTT. Translation gives CASSQARVTEAFF.

The chain combines TRBV5-1 with TRBJ2-1, with 10 positions matching TRBD2. CDR3 length: 15 residues. The trim removed 4 bases at V and 5 bases at J, leaving 6 bases unmatched. Per germline, CDR1 SGHRS and CDR2 YFSETQ. The CDR3 is CASSPLAGENNEQFF. The CDR3 nucleotides are TGCGCCAGCAGCCCCCTAGCGGGGGAGAACAATGAGCAGTTCTTC.

The rearrangement uses TRBV28 and TRBJ2-5; 7 bases align to TRBD1. Germline V gene sequence: CDR1 MDHEN, CDR2 SYDVKM. V shed 8 bases, J shed 3 bases, and the junction held 3 bases outside the gene matches. There are 12 residues in the CDR3. The CDR3, as DNA: TGTGCCAGCTTGGGGACAGAAGAGACCCAGTACTTC. The encoded protein is CASLGTEETQYF.

The J gene is TRBJ2-5, the V gene TRBV3-1 (or the pseudogene TRBV3-2); 10 nucleotides agree with TRBD1. The ends lost 1 base at V and 5 bases at J; junction bases unmatched: 4. Germline CDR1 reads LGHDT; CDR2 reads YNNKEL (reference sequence). The CDR3 is made up of 15 amino acids. The CDR3 sequence: CASSQVGQGGETQYF. The CDR3 bases are TGTGCCAGCAGCCAAGTCGGACAGGGGGGTGAGACCCAGTACTTC.

The rearrangement links TRBV7-9 to TRBJ2-5, with TRBD1 identical over 9 bases. There are 15 residues in the CDR3. V lost 2 bases, J lost 2 bases, and 3 bases stayed unmatched. Germline CDR1 reads SEHNR; CDR2 reads FQNEAQ (reference sequence). CDR3 nucleotide sequence: TGTGCCAGCAGCTTAATTGGGACAGGGCAAGAGACCCAGTACTTC. This encodes CASSLIGTGQETQYF.

The chain is built from TRBV7-3 and TRBJ1-5; D possibly corresponds to TRBD1 (5 bases). CDR1 SGHTA and CDR2 FQGTGA come from the germline V gene. V was shortened by 1 base and J by 5 bases, with 12 bases between the two germline ends. The CDR3 consists of 15 residues. In DNA, the CDR3 is TGTGCCAGCAGCTTAATGGGATGGGGGGATCAGCCCCAGCATTTT. It is translated as CASSLMGWGDQPQHF.

J is TRBJ1-1 and V is TRBV4-2; 9 nucleotides agree with TRBD1. Trimming at V came to 2 bases and at J to 3 bases, leaving 1 base not matched to a gene. CDR3 size: 14 residues. Germline V gene data show CDR1 as LGHNA and CDR2 as YNFKEQ. CDR3 in amino acids: CASSQTGGYTEAFF. CDR3 bases: TGTGCCAGCAGCCAAACAGGGGGCTACACTGAAGCTTTCTTT.

Here the CDR3 reads CASSKGPGLVIGHEQFF. Written as DNA, the CDR3 is TGCGCCAGCAGTAAGGGACCGGGACTAGTTATCGGGCATGAGCAGTTCTTC. This chain links TRBV4-1 with TRBJ2-1, with 8 positions matching TRBD2. V lost 6 bases, J lost 8 bases, and 18 bases stayed unmatched. This CDR3 contains 17 residues. The germline V gene has CDR1 MGHRA and CDR2 YSYEKL.

CDR3 amino acids: CASSQGNGEQYF. CDR3 bases: TGCGCCAGCAGCCAAGGAAACGGCGAGCAGTACTTC. V is TRBV4-3 and J is TRBJ2-7; D is ambiguous. The germline V gene encodes CDR1 LGHNA and CDR2 YSLEER. Trimming took 1 base from V and 6 from J, leaving 7 bases between them. This CDR3 has 12 amino acids.

The chain uses TRBV6-5 and TRBJ1-1, with 7 bases lining up with TRBD1. Losses at the gene ends were 2 bases for V and 8 bases for J; bases not matched to a gene: 11. This CDR3 has 15 residues. Per the germline V gene, CDR1 is MNHEY and CDR2 is SVGAGI. CDR3 residues: CASSYTGAGGREAFF. The CDR3 nucleotides are TGTGCCAGCAGTTACACGGGGGCAGGGGGTAGAGAAGCTTTCTTT.

The rearrangement joins TRBV5-1 to TRBJ1-2; D not resolved. The CDR3 totals 15 residues. CDR1 and CDR2 from the germline V gene are SGHRS and YFSETQ. V was cut by 2 bases and J by 8 bases, with 19 bases left in between. In DNA form, the CDR3 reads TGCGCCAGCAGCTTTGAACCTACCACGGCGGAAGGCTACACCTTC. Its translation is CASSFEPTTAEGYTF.

DNA of the CDR3: TGTGCCAGCAGCCCCGGGGGGGGTTCCACTGAAGCTTTCTTT. Protein: CASSPGGGSTEAFF. This chain joins TRBV11-3 and TRBJ1-1; possibly TRBD1 for D (5 bases). Trimming left V 5 bases short and J 4 bases short, with 14 bases between. CDR1 and CDR2 (germline): SGHNT, YENEEA. The CDR3 loop spans 14 amino acids.

V gene TRBV6-1 combines with J gene TRBJ1-2, with TRBD1 matching 7 bases. Trimming removed 0 bases from V and 7 bases from J; junction bases left unmatched: 5. The CDR3 consists of 14 residues. Germline CDR1 MNHNS, CDR2 SASEGT. The CDR3 loop is CASSEAKTGSGYTF. The CDR3 DNA is TGTGCCAGCAGTGAAGCGAAGACAGGGTCTGGCTACACCTTC.

This clone was seen just once. The chain combines TRBV9 with TRBJ2-1; TRBD2 matches 11 bases. V shed 4 bases, J shed 3 bases, and the junction held 9 bases outside the gene matches. This CDR3 is 17 amino acids long. Germline V gene lookup returns CDR1 SGDLS and CDR2 YYNGEE. The CDR3 reads CASSSQLSGGVYNEQFF. CDR3 coding DNA: TGTGCCAGCAGCTCCCAACTTAGCGGGGGGGTCTACAATGAGCAGTTCTTC.

V and J are TRBV10-3 and TRBJ2-3; maybe TRBD2 (6 bases). This CDR3 comprises 15 residues. CDR1 is ENHRY and CDR2 is SYGVKD in the germline V gene. V was trimmed by 2 bases and J by 6 bases, leaving 15 bases between them. CDR3 DNA sequence: TGTGCCATCAGTGAGGATGGAGGGGCGAGGGATACGCAGTATTTT. Protein sequence: CAISEDGGARDTQYF.

The chain combines TRBV9 with TRBJ1-1; 8 bases are shared with TRBD1. With V trimmed by 4 bases and J by 1 base, 3 bases remained unmatched. CDR1 is SGDLS and CDR2 is YYNGEE in the germline V gene. This CDR3 region has 14 residues. The chain's CDR3 is CASSLDRGNTEAFF. DNA for the CDR3: TGTGCCAGCAGCCTCGACAGGGGGAACACTGAAGCTTTCTTT.